The 26 T cell receptor beta chains below all came from one sample that was sequenced in a study of blood T cell repertoires in COVID-19. Sequenced by immunoSEQ multiplex PCR; TCRdb stores in-frame clones only, minus some. The table shows about 220,000 clones, with more than 65% occurring only once. Sequencing used peripheral blood. The receptors originated from a man over 45 with active or convalescent COVID-19.

This clone was counted a few times. The chain combines TRBV7-2 with TRBJ2-2; tentatively, D is TRBD2 (5 bases). The CDR3 runs 15 residues. V dropped 2 bases and J dropped 7 bases, with 14 bases sitting between them. From germline, CDR1 is SGHTA and CDR2 FQGNSA. The CDR3 DNA follows: TGTGCCAGCAGCTTAAACCCGGGGTCGGGCGGGGAGCTGTTTTTT. Its translation is CASSLNPGSGGELFF. Drawing the rest from reference TRBV7-2 and TRBJ2-2, the complete variable domain is GAGVSQSPSNKVTEKGKDVELRCDPISGHTALYWYRQSLGQGLEFLIYFQGNSAPDKSGLPSDRFSAERTGGSVSTLTIQRTQQEDSAVYLCASSLNPGSGGELFFGEGSRLTVL.

The rearrangement joins TRBV6-2 or TRBV6-3 to TRBJ1-1; the D gene is possibly TRBD1 (5 bases). The CDR3 runs to 15 residues. Deletions cut 6 bases from V and 0 bases from J, with 14 bases between. Germline CDR1 MNHEY, CDR2 SVGEGT. The DNA of the CDR3 is TGTGCCAGCAGCGGGAGGGGCGCCATGAACACTGAAGCTTTCTTT. It codes for CASSGRGAMNTEAFF.

J is TRBJ1-6 and V is TRBV4-3, with 9 nucleotides matching TRBD1. CDR3 length equals 17 residues. Trimming took 0 bases from V and 9 from J; bases not matched to a gene: 9. Looked up from germline, CDR1 is LGHNA and CDR2 is YSLEER. The CDR3 sequence: CASSQEGGTGFGSPLHF. The CDR3 nucleotides read TGCGCCAGCAGCCAAGAGGGCGGGACAGGGTTTGGTTCACCCCTCCACTTT.

Written as DNA, the CDR3 is TGCGCCAGCAGCCAACTAGAGGTCGTCTATGGCTACACCTTC. Translated, it gives CASSQLEVVYGYTF. The chain has TRBV4-1 and TRBJ1-2; unclear D gene. CDR3 length equals 14 residues. Germline values: CDR1 MGHRA, CDR2 YSYEKL. Trimming removed 2 bases from V and 4 bases from J, with 11 bases in between.

The V gene is TRBV7-9, the J gene TRBJ1-3; TRBD1 is a possible D gene (5 bases). Germline V gene sequence: CDR1 SEHNR, CDR2 FQNEAQ (reference sequence). The CDR3 contains 16 residues. With 4 bases removed from V and 4 bases from J, the gap between germline ends came to 17 bases. This CDR3 is CASSSGLQPGGNTIYF. Written as DNA, the CDR3 is TGTGCCAGCAGCTCGGGACTTCAACCGGGAGGAAACACCATATATTTT.

The chain uses TRBV5-6 and TRBJ2-4, with TRBD2 matching over 10 bases. Germline values: CDR1 SGHDT, CDR2 YYEEEE. The CDR3 is 16 residues long. The V segment lost 4 bases and the J segment 1 base; nucleotides outside the gene matches: 5. The CDR3 DNA follows: TGTGCCAGCAGCCCCGGGACTAGCGAGGCCAAAAACATTCAGTACTTC. Protein product: CASSPGTSEAKNIQYF.

The chain uses TRBV18 and TRBJ2-1; 8 nucleotides align to TRBD2. The CDR3 totals 15 residues. The V gene's germline CDR1 is KGHSH and CDR2 LQKENI. With 3 bases clipped from V and 3 bases from J, the junction kept 4 bases outside the gene matches. CDR3 DNA sequence: TGTGCCAGCTCACCGGCCGGGGGGGACTACAATGAGCAGTTCTTC. This translates into CASSPAGGDYNEQFF.

The V and J genes are TRBV28 and TRBJ2-7; TRBD1 agrees at 7 bases. Germline V gene sequence: CDR1 MDHEN, CDR2 SYDVKM. The junction had 17 bases not matched to a gene; V was cut back by 2 bases and J by 4 bases. There are 18 residues in the CDR3. The CDR3 DNA follows: TGTGCCAGCAGTTTACCCCCGGCGACAGGGTCTGGGTGGTACGAGCAGTACTTC. Translation gives CASSLPPATGSGWYEQYF.

This chain joins TRBV6-5 and TRBJ1-5; D gene unclear. V lost 0 bases, J lost 11 bases, and 11 bases lay in between. The germline V gene has CDR1 MNHEY and CDR2 SVGAGI. CDR3 length: 13 amino acids. CDR3 sequence reads: CASSYSRSGAQHF. The CDR3 coding sequence is TGTGCCAGCAGTTACTCCCGGAGCGGGGCCCAGCATTTT.

The chain recombines TRBV29-1 with TRBJ2-1; TRBD1 might be the D (6 bases). Germline V CDR1 and CDR2: SQVTM, ANQGSEA. The CDR3 consists of 15 residues. V lost 1 base to trimming and J lost 4 bases, with 14 bases between them. CDR3 amino acids: CSVEVQGNRYNEQFF. Here the CDR3 DNA reads TGCAGCGTTGAAGTTCAGGGGAACAGATACAATGAGCAGTTCTTC.

As to this clone: One end of the junction varies from germline; a read error may be responsible. The genes are TRBV3-1 (or the pseudogene TRBV3-2) and TRBJ2-7; the D gene is possibly TRBD1 (5 bases). CDR3 size: 10 residues. Germline CDR1 is LGHDT and CDR2 is YNNKEL (reference sequence). The CDR3 DNA reads as TGTGCCAGCAAAGGGGAACAGTGTCACTTC. It yields the protein CASKGEQCHF.

This chain connects TRBV5-1 to TRBJ2-7; 8 nucleotides line up with TRBD2. The CDR3 covers 15 residues. The germline gives CDR1 SGHRS, CDR2 YFSETQ. The junction had 11 bases not matched to a gene; V was cut back by 4 bases and J by 5 bases. The CDR3 nucleotides are TGCGCCAGCAGCCCCACCGGGACTAGTGGCGACGAGCAGTACTTC. This encodes CASSPTGTSGDEQYF.

The rearrangement links TRBV7-2 to TRBJ1-5; the match to TRBD1 covers 9 bases. Germline CDR1 SGHTA, CDR2 FQGNSA. The CDR3 loop spans 13 amino acids. Unmatched junction bases numbered 8, after V lost 6 bases and J lost 11 bases. The CDR3 DNA sequence: TGTGCCAGCAGGGGGACAGGGACATCGGCCCAGCATTTT. Translating it yields CASRGTGTSAQHF. Full variable domain (missing parts from reference TRBV7-2 and TRBJ1-5): GAGVSQSPSNKVTEKGKDVELRCDPISGHTALYWYRQSLGQGLEFLIYFQGNSAPDKSGLPSDRFSAERTGGSVSTLTIQRTQQEDSAVYLCASRGTGTSAQHFGDGTRLSIL.

The chain uses TRBV25-1 and TRBJ1-5; weak D call: TRBD1 (6 bases). With 2 bases removed from V and 4 bases from J, the gap between germline ends came to 9 bases. Germline V gene lookup returns CDR1 MGHDK and CDR2 SYGVNS. This CDR3 is 14 amino acids long. CDR3 protein: CASSELQGNQPQHF. The CDR3 coding sequence is TGTGCCAGCAGTGAACTGCAGGGGAATCAGCCCCAGCATTTT.

The chain has TRBV18 and TRBJ2-2; a possible D gene is TRBD2 (5 bases). The CDR3 consists of 12 residues. The V end lost 6 bases, the J end lost 13 bases, and 15 bases lay between the germline ends. Germline lookup yields CDR1 KGHSH and CDR2 LQKENI. Written as DNA, the CDR3 is TGTGCCAGCTCCCCTTTGGGAGCGGCGCTGTTTTTT. This sequence encodes CASSPLGAALFF.

The gene calls are TRBV30 and TRBJ2-4; 9 positions agree with TRBD1. CDR1 and CDR2 (germline): GTSNPN, SVGIG (reference sequence). The ends lost 3 bases at V and 3 bases at J; junction bases unmatched: 6. There are 15 residues in the CDR3. For the CDR3, the DNA is TGTGCCTGGAGCGTATGGGGACAGGGCAAAAACATTCAGTACTTC. Translation gives CAWSVWGQGKNIQYF.

V usage is TRBV7-2 and J usage is TRBJ1-5; 9 nucleotides align to TRBD1. From germline, CDR1 is SGHTA and CDR2 FQGNSA. V shed 7 bases, J shed 6 bases, and the junction held 7 bases outside the gene matches. This CDR3 comprises 14 residues. The DNA for the CDR3 is TGTGCCAGCACCCTCGGACAGGGGACTCAGCCCCAGCATTTT. Translating gives CASTLGQGTQPQHF.

This clone has a single count. The chain recombines TRBV5-1 with TRBJ2-3; the D gene is possibly TRBD1 (5 bases). CDR3 length: 13 residues. V lost 0 bases to trimming and J lost 9 bases, with 11 bases between them. Germline CDR1 and CDR2: SGHRS and YFSETQ. In DNA, the CDR3 is TGCGCCAGCAGCTTGGAGGGGCGCTGGACGCAGTATTTT. Its protein is CASSLEGRWTQYF. The full variable domain, rest sourced from reference TRBV5-1 and TRBJ2-3, is KAGVTQTPRYLIKTRGQQVTLSCSPISGHRSVSWYQQTPGQGLQFLFEYFSETQRNKGNFPGRFSGRQFSNSRSEMNVSTLELGDSALYLCASSLEGRWTQYFGPGTRLTVL.

The chain couples TRBV9 to TRBJ1-6, with a possible D match to TRBD1 (5 bases). Trimming left V 0 bases short and J 14 bases short, with 12 bases between. The CDR3 totals 13 residues. Looked up from germline, CDR1 is SGDLS and CDR2 is YYNGEE. CDR3 residues: CASSVEARGSLHF. The CDR3, as DNA: TGTGCCAGCAGCGTAGAGGCACGGGGGTCCCTCCACTTT.

The gene calls are TRBV29-1 and TRBJ1-2; no clear D gene. The CDR3 loop spans 11 amino acids. Germline CDR1 reads SQVTM; CDR2 reads ANQGSEA. Trimming left V 7 bases short and J 4 bases short, with 10 bases between. This CDR3 is CSAETGYGYTF. CDR3 bases: TGCAGCGCCGAGACGGGCTATGGCTACACCTTC.

The chain has TRBV11-2 and TRBJ2-3, with 10 nucleotides matching TRBD2. J gave up 0 bases and V 0 bases, and 9 bases lay outside the gene matches. The CDR3 consists of 19 residues. Germline V CDR1 and CDR2: SGHAT, FQNNGV. CDR3 sequence reads: CASSLDPPAGGVSTDTQYF. The CDR3 DNA reads TGTGCCAGCAGCTTAGATCCTCCAGCGGGGGGGGTTAGCACAGATACGCAGTATTTT.

The chain is built from TRBV7-8 and TRBJ2-5, with D uncertain. CDR3 length: 16 amino acids. Trimming took off 1 base at V and 2 bases at J, with 14 bases between the two ends. From germline, CDR1 is SGHVS and CDR2 FQNEAQ. CDR3 DNA: TGTGCCAGCAGCTTAGTGATCAGGCCAGAGCAAGAGACCCAGTACTTC. It encodes CASSLVIRPEQETQYF.

The chain is built from TRBV11-2 and TRBJ2-3, with D possibly matching TRBD2 (7 bases). This CDR3 comprises 17 residues. Germline CDR1 SGHAT, CDR2 FQNNGV. Trimming removed 4 bases from V and 5 bases from J, with 22 bases in between. CDR3 nucleotide sequence: TGTGCCAGCAGCTCCCCAGCAGCCTGGGGGGGCGGAGATACGCAGTATTTT. Amino acids: CASSSPAAWGGGDTQYF.

The V call is TRBV5-1, the J call TRBJ1-2; D is uncertain. Per germline, CDR1 SGHRS and CDR2 YFSETQ. The CDR3 consists of 12 residues. Trimming took off 4 bases at V and 5 bases at J, with 9 bases between the two ends. Here the CDR3 DNA reads TGCGCCAGCAGCCCCGGGATATATGGCTACACCTTC. Translating it yields CASSPGIYGYTF.

The J gene is TRBJ1-1, the V gene TRBV28; the D is unclear. CDR1 and CDR2 from the germline V gene are MDHEN and SYDVKM. This CDR3 region has 13 residues. The germline V and J ends were trimmed by 5 bases and 1 base, with 8 bases remaining between them. CDR3 DNA: TGTGCCAGCAGTCTTATCGGGAACACTGAAGCTTTCTTT. Its translation: CASSLIGNTEAFF.

The chain recombines TRBV30 with TRBJ1-5, with D perhaps matching TRBD1 (5 bases). With 0 bases removed from V and 5 bases from J, the gap between germline ends came to 8 bases. Germline values: CDR1 GTSNPN, CDR2 SVGIG (reference sequence). CDR3 length equals 13 residues. The CDR3 DNA reads TGTGCCTGGAGTGTACGGGGGGATCAGCCCCAGCATTTT. The encoded protein is CAWSVRGDQPQHF.